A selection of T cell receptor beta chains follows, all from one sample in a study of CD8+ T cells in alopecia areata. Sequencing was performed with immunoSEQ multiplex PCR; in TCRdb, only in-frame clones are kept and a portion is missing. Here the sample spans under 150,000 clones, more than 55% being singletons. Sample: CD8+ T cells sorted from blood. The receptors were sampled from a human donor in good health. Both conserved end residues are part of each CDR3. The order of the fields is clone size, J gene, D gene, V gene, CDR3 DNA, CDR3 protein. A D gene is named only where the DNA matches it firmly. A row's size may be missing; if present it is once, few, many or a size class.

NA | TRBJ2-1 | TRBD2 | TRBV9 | TGTGCCAGCAGCCGGGGCGGGAGGGGTTACAATGAGCAGTTCTTC | CASSRGGRGYNEQFF
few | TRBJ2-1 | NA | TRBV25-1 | TGTGCCAGCAGTCTGGGGAGGAATGAGCAGTTCTTC | CASSLGRNEQFF
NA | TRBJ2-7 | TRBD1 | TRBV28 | TGTGCCAGCAGCCGGACAGGGATTAGCTACGAGCAGTACTTC | CASSRTGISYEQYF
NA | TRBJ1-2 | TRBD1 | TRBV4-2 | TGTGCCAGCAGCCAAGAGTCGCATGCACAGGGGAGCCTTAACTATGGCTACACCTTC | CASSQESHAQGSLNYGYTF
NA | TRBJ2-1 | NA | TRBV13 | TGTGCCAGCAGCTTAGCCCCGGGGCCCTACAATGAGCAGTTCTTC | CASSLAPGPYNEQFF
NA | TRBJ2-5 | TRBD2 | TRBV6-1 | TGTGCCAGCAGTGGTAGACTAGCGGCCCAAGAGACCCAGTACTTC | CASSGRLAAQETQYF
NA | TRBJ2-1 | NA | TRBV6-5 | TGTGCCAGCAGTTACTCAAACGGCGGTTCTGAGCAGTTCTTC | CASSYSNGGSEQFF
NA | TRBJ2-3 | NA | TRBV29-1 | TGCAGCGCGGGTCCCACAGATACGCAGTATTTT | CSAGPTDTQYF
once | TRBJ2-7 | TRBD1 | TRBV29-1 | TGCAGCGTTGTGGACAGGGGTTACGAGCAGTACTTC | CSVVDRGYEQYF
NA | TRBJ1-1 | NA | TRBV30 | TGTGCCTGGAGTGTATTGAGGACGGAGAACACTGAAGCTTTCTTT | CAWSVLRTENTEAFF
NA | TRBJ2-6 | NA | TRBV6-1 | TGTGCCAGCCTCAAGGGCCCCGGGGCCAACGTCCTGACTTTC | CASLKGPGANVLTF
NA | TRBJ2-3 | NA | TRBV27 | TGTGCCAGCAGTTTGGGGTTGAGAGATACGCAGTATTTT | CASSLGLRDTQYF
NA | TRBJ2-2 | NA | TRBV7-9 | TGTGCCAGCAGCTTAGCGCCGCCAGGGCGGCCCGGGGAGCTGTTTTTT | CASSLAPPGRPGELFF
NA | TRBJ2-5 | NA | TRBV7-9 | TGTGCCAGCAGCTTAGGGGGAGCTCAAGAGACCCAGTACTTC | CASSLGGAQETQYF
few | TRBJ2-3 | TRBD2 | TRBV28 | TGTGCCAGCAGTGCAAAGGGCGGGAGTGCTGCAGATACGCAGTATTTT | CASSAKGGSAADTQYF
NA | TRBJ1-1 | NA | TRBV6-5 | TGTGCCAGCAGTTACTCGAACAGGCTCGAAGCTTTCTTT | CASSYSNRLEAFF
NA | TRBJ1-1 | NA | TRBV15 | TGTGCCACCAGCACGGGAGAGGCAGGGTGGTTTCTTGAAGCTTTCTTT | CATSTGEAGWFLEAFF
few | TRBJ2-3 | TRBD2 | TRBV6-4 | TGTGCCAGCAGTGTGGCCGGGACTAGCGGCACAGATACGCAGTATTTT | CASSVAGTSGTDTQYF
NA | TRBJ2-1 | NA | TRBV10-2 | TGCGCCAGCAGGGAGGGTGAGCAGTTCTTC | CASREGEQFF
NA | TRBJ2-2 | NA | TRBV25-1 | TGTGCCAGCAGTCTCGGTGCCGGGGAGCTGTTTTTT | CASSLGAGELFF
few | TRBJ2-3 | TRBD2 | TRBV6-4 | TGTGCCAGCAGTGAAGCGGGAGGCACAGATACGCAGTATTTT | CASSEAGGTDTQYF
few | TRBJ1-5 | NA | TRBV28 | TGTGCCAGCAGTTTAGGCCCACATTGGGGGACTGGCAATCAGCCCCAGCATTTT | CASSLGPHWGTGNQPQHF
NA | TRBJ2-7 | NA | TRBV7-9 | TGTGCCAGCAGCTTAGATGTCGGGATCTACGAGCAGTACTTC | CASSLDVGIYEQYF
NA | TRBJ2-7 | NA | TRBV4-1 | TGCGCCAGCAGCCAAGTGCCTCCCTACGAGCAGTACTTC | CASSQVPPYEQYF
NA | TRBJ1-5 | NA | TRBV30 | TGTGCCTGGAGTGCGGGGATTAGCAATCAGCCCCAGCATTTT | CAWSAGISNQPQHF
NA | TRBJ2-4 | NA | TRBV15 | TGTGCCACCAGCAGGGGGACCGTAGCCAAAAACATTCAGTACTTC | CATSRGTVAKNIQYF
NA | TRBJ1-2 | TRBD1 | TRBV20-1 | TGCAGTGCCCAGGGGGAAGGAGGCTACACCTTC | CSAQGEGGYTF
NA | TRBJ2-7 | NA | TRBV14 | TGTGCCAGCAGCCAAGAGGGGGGCACCGGCTCCTACGAGCAGTACTTC | CASSQEGGTGSYEQYF
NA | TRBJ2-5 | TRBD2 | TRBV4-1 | TGCGCCAGCAGCCGCAACAGCGGGAGGGGAGAGACCCAGTACTTC | CASSRNSGRGETQYF
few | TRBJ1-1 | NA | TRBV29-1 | TGCAGCGTTGGGGAAGGGAACACTGAAGCTTTCTTT | CSVGEGNTEAFF